The count of the clone carrying this T cell receptor beta chain is one. The data are from a study of blood T cell repertoires in COVID-19. Only in-frame clones appear in the TCRdb table, and some are missing; sequencing was by immunoSEQ multiplex PCR. Of about 31,000 clones listed, approximately 88% are singletons. The J segment lost 3 bases and the V segment lost 2 bases, leaving 5 bases of the junction unmatched. Germline loops: CDR1 MGHDK, CDR2 SYGVNS. This CDR3 spans 15 amino acids. V usage is TRBV25-1 and J usage is TRBJ2-3; the match to TRBD1 covers 7 bases. The clonotype comes from a woman aged 40 to 50 with active or convalescent COVID-19. Sequenced: peripheral blood. The CDR3 sequence: CASSEGTARTDTQYF. In nucleotides, the CDR3 is TGTGCCAGCAGTGAAGGGACAGCGAGAACAGATACGCAGTATTTT.